This T cell receptor beta chain emerged from a study of graft-versus-host responses after intestinal transplantation. Processing was applied to graft tissue in order to liberate intraepithelial and lamina propria lymphocytes. CDR3 size: 16 residues. V was pared by 4 bases and J by 3 bases, with 10 bases of the junction left unmatched. CDR1 is SGDLS and CDR2 is YYNGEE in the germline V gene. Sequencing used immunoSEQ multiplex PCR; TCRdb keeps in-frame clones, though not all of them. Of roughly 2,000 clones in the sample, 88% were seen once. The chain is built from TRBV9 and TRBJ2-7; 10 nucleotides align to TRBD1. The source is a human patient who received an intestinal transplant, so some T cells may come from the graft donor. The sample consisted of ileum tissue, taken about 360 days after intestinal transplantation. The CDR3 spells CASSITGTGAFYEQYF. CDR3 nucleotide sequence: TGTGCCAGCAGCATAACAGGGACAGGGGCTTTCTACGAGCAGTACTTC.